The clone carrying this T cell receptor beta chain has a handful of counts. This record belongs to a study of ipilimumab plus nivolumab after autologous stem cell transplantation. Assay: immunoSEQ multiplex PCR; the TCRdb copy retains only in-frame clones and omits some. The sample records around 2,800 clones, roughly 80% being singletons. The TCR sequence derives from a male donor with primary mediastinal lymphoma. The source was PBMCs, collected in a trial of ipilimumab plus nivolumab as post-transplant consolidation.

The CDR3 here is CAGQNRGGTEAFF. CDR3 sequence (DNA): TGTGCCGGTCAAAACAGGGGGGGCACTGAAGCTTTCTTT. The genes are TRBV6-1 and TRBJ1-1; 8 bases agree with TRBD1. CDR3 length equals 13 residues. Germline trimming cut 11 bases from V and 4 bases from J; bases unmatched to any gene: 9. From germline, CDR1 is MNHNS and CDR2 SASEGT.